The clone carrying this T cell receptor (beta chain) showed up just a few times. Its matching antigen is unknown. Treatment reported: oral pan-JAK inhibitor, 5-10 mg twice daily. In alopecia areata patients, both lesional scalp punch biopsies and peripheral blood were collected. This sample was taken from a study of CD8+ T cells in alopecia areata. Study observations and caveats: In scalp, tofacitinib significantly decreased clonality and expanded CD8+ clones among the top 100.

The germline CDR1 and CDR2 sequences are MNHEY and SMNVEV (reference sequence). Germline trimming cut 6 bases from V and 2 bases from J; bases unmatched to any gene: 7. The CDR3 runs 16 residues. RNA was isolated and reverse transcribed to cDNA, the sequencing template. Clones were read by immunoSEQ multiplex PCR, and TCRdb kept only the in-frame ones, dropping some. The sample has around 200,000 clones, around 60% seen once; the top ten hold approximately 0.7%. The gene calls are TRBV27 and TRBJ2-3; 11 positions agree with TRBD2. The input for sequencing was CD4+ T cells sorted from blood, taken at week 4, from a patient treated with tofacitinib. The source of this sequence is a human donor with alopecia areata. The CDR3 DNA is TGTGCCAGCAGCGCTAGCGGGAGGCGGTTCACAGATACGCAGTATTTT. Protein product: CASSASGRRFTDTQYF.